This T cell receptor (beta chain) was captured by sequencing in a study of glioma-infiltrating T cells. Overall study results and limits: Gliomas, especially low-grade, showed above-expected tissue-blood divergence; non-neoplastic patients showed below. CDR3 overlap between tissue and blood was very small.

In its sample, this clonotype was seen many times. The antigen is undetermined. Germline CDR1 is MNHNY and CDR2 is SVGAGI (reference sequence). The CDR3 runs to 16 residues. Germline trimming cut 2 bases from V and 6 bases from J; bases unmatched to any gene: 10. Amplification of TCR alpha and beta CDR3 regions from RNA used iRepertoire nested multiplex PCR. For one-step reverse transcription and amplification, roughly 100-400 ng of tissue mRNA or PBMC total RNA was used. TCRdb processed the multiplex PCR reads anew with MiXCR; each CDR3 protein has one entry. The top ten clones hold more than 30% of a sample with 90,000 or so distinct CDR3 sequences, about 37% of them seen once.

This TCR was sampled from a human donor with low-grade glioma or glioblastoma, undergoing nonglioma brain surgery, or in good health (not recorded which). Sequencing was performed on glioma tissue, nonneoplastic brain tissue, or PBMCs (not recorded which). The chain has TRBV6-6 and TRBJ2-7; 10 bases are shared with TRBD1. Here the CDR3 reads CASSYGDRGRVSEQYF. The CDR3 bases are TGTGCCAGCAGTTACGGTGACAGGGGGCGGGTAAGCGAGCAGTACTTC.